This T cell receptor beta chain was captured in a study of tumor-infiltrating lymphocytes in primary liver carcinoma. For the study at large: Every patient in the cohort had a primary liver carcinoma. That carcinoma was treated by surgical resection. The patients included men and women who were aged 30 to 69 years. Study-wide points: Because the samples were bulk unsorted, the study did not compare CD4+ and CD8+ repertoires. Blood fell significantly below tumors in its top-250-clone fraction (p = 0.039).

In addition to blood RNA drawn from unsorted whole blood, germline DNA was extracted. Synthesis of TCR beta cDNA was carried out from approximately 500 ng total RNA with a constant-region primer. Library construction for TCR beta comprised three nested multiplex PCR rounds performed with slightly modified ARM-PCR. The first two PCR rounds, around 10 cycles each, used TRBV1-TRBV30 forward primers and a C-beta reverse primer. TCRdb re-analysed the multiplex PCR reads in MiXCR, keeping a single row per CDR3 protein. The repertoire holds 180,000 or so distinct CDR3 sequences, with approximately 60% as singletons. The CDR3 runs to 15 residues. Trimming removed 1 base from V and 8 bases from J; junction bases left unmatched: 6. As to this clonotype: The antigen is unknown.

The material sequenced was peripheral blood. The chain uses TRBV12-3 or TRBV12-4 and TRBJ2-1; 9 nucleotides line up with TRBD2. This receptor was identified in a man aged 35-49 years with primary liver carcinoma and hepatitis B virus infection. The CDR3 loop reads CASSLVSGRLDEQFF. As DNA, the CDR3 is TGTGCCAGCAGTTTAGTTAGCGGGAGACTGGATGAGCAGTTCTTC.